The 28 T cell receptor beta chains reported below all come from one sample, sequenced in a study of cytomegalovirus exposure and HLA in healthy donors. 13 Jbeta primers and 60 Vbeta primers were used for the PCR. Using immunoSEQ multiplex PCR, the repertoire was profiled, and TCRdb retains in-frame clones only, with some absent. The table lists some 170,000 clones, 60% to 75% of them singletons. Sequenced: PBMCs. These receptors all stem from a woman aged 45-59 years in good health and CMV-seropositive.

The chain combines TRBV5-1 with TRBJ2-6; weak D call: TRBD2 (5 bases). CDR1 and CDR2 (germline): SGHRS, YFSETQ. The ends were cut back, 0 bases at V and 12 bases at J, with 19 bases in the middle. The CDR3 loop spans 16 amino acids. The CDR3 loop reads CASSLDARGPTTVLTF. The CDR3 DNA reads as TGCGCCAGCAGCTTGGACGCCAGAGGGCCAACGACCGTCCTGACTTTC.

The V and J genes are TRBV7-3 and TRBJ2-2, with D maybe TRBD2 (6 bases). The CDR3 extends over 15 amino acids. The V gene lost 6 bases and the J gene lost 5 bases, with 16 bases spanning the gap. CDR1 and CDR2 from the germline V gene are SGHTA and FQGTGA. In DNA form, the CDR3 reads TGTGCCAGCAGGGAGGGGCGATCGGGAACCGGGGAGCTGTTTTTT. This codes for CASREGRSGTGELFF.

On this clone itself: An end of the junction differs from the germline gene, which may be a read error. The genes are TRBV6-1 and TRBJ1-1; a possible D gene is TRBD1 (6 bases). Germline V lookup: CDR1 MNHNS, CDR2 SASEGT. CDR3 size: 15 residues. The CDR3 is CASSEMMRGNPEAFF. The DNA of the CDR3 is TGTGCCAGCAGTGAAATGATGAGGGGGAACCCTGAAGCTTTCTTT.

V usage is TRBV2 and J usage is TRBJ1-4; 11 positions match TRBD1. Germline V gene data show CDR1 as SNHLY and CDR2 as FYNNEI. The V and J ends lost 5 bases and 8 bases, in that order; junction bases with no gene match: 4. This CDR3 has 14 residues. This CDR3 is CASSWTGGGEKLFF. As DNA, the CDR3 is TGTGCCAGCAGTTGGACAGGGGGCGGCGAAAAACTGTTTTTT.

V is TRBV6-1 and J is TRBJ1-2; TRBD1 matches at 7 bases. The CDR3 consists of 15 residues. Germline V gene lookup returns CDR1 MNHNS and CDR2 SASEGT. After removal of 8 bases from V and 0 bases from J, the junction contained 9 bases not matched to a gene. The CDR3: CASGPRGIANYGYTF. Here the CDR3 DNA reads TGTGCCAGCGGGCCCAGGGGGATAGCTAACTATGGCTACACCTTC.

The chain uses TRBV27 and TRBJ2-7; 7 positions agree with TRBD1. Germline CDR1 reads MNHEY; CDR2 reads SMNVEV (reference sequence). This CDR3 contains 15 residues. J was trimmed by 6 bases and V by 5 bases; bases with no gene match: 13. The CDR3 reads CASSPGQVSLREQYF. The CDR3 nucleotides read TGTGCCAGCAGTCCAGGACAGGTCTCCCTACGCGAGCAGTACTTC.

CDR3 region: CASSLAGQVISGELFF. The CDR3 coding sequence is TGCGCCAGCAGCTTGGCGGGACAGGTTATCTCCGGGGAGCTGTTTTTT. J is TRBJ2-2 and V is TRBV5-1; 8 nucleotides match TRBD1. The CDR3 runs 16 residues. The J segment lost 6 bases and the V segment lost 0 bases, leaving 7 bases of the junction unmatched. Looked up from germline, CDR1 is SGHRS and CDR2 is YFSETQ.

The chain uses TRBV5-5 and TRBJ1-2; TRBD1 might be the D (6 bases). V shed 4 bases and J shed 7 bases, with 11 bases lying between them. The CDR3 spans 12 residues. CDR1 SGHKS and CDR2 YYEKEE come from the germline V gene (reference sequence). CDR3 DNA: TGTGCCAGCAGCCAAGGGGGAGCTGGCTACACCTTC. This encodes CASSQGGAGYTF.

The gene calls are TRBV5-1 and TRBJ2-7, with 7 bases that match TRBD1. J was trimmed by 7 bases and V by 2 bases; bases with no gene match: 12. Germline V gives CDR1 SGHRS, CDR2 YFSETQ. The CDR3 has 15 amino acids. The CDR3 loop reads CASSFGGQSLGEQYF. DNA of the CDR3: TGCGCCAGCAGCTTTGGGGGACAGAGCCTGGGGGAGCAGTACTTC.

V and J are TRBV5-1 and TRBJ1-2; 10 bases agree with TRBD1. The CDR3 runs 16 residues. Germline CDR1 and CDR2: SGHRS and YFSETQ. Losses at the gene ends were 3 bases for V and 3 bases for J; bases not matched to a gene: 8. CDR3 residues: CASSSNPTGGHYGYTF. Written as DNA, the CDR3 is TGCGCCAGCAGCTCTAACCCGACAGGGGGCCACTATGGCTACACCTTC.

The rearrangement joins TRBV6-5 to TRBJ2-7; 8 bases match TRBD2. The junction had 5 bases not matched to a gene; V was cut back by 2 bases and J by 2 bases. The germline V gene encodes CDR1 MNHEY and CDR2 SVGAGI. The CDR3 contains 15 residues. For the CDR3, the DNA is TGTGCCAGCAGTTACGCGGGGGGCGGAGCCTACGAGCAGTACTTC. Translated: CASSYAGGGAYEQYF.

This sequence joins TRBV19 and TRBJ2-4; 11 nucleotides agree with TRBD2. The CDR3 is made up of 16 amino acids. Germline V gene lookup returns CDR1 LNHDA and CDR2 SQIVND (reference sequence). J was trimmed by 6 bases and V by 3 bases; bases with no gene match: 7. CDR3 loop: CASSILGSGGGNIQYF. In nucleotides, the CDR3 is TGTGCCAGTAGTATTCTGGGTAGCGGGGGGGGAAACATTCAGTACTTC.

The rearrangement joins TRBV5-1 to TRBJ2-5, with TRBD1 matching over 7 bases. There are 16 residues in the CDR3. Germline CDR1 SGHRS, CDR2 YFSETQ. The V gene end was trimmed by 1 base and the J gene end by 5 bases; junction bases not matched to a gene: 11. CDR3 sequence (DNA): TGCGCCAGCAGCTTGCAACAGGGGTCAATAAAGGAGACCCAGTACTTC. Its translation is CASSLQQGSIKETQYF.

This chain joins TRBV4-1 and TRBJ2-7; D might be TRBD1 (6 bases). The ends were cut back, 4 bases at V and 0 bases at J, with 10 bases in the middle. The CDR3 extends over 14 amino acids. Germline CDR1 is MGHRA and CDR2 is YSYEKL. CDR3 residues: CASSLGQYSYEQYF. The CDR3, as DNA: TGCGCCAGCAGCCTCGGACAGTACTCCTACGAGCAGTACTTC.

DNA of the CDR3: TGTGCCAGCTCACCACAGGGGGCCGGGACTAATGAAAAACTGTTTTTT. Protein: CASSPQGAGTNEKLFF. The J gene is TRBJ1-4, the V gene TRBV18; 7 bases agree with TRBD1. In germline, CDR1 is KGHSH, CDR2 LQKENI. After removal of 1 base from V and 2 bases from J, the junction contained 4 bases not matched to a gene. This CDR3 has 16 residues.

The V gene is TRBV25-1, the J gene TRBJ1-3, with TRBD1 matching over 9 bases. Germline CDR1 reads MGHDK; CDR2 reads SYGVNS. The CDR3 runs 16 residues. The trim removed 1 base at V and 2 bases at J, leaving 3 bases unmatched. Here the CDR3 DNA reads TGTGCCAGCAGTGAATCTCGGACAGGGGCTGGAAACACCATATATTTT. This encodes CASSESRTGAGNTIYF.

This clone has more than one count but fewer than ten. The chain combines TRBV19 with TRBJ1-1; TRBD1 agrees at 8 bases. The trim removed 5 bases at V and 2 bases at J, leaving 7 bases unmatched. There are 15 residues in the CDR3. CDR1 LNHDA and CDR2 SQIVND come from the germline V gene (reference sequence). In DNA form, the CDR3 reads TGTGCCAGTAGTTCTAGACAGGGGAGAAACACTGAAGCTTTCTTT. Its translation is CASSSRQGRNTEAFF. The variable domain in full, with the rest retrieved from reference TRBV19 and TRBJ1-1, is DGGITQSPKYLFRKEGQNVTLSCEQNLNHDAMYWYRQDPGQGLRLIYYSQIVNDFQKGDIAEGYSVSREKKESFPLTVTSAQKNPTAFYLCASSSRQGRNTEAFFGQGTRLTVV.

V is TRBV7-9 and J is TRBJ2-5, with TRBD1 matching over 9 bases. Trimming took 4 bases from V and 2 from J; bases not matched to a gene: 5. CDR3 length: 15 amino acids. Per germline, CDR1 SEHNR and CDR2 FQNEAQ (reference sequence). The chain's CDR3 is CASSWPGQGQETQYF. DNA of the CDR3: TGTGCCAGCAGCTGGCCGGGACAGGGACAAGAGACCCAGTACTTC.

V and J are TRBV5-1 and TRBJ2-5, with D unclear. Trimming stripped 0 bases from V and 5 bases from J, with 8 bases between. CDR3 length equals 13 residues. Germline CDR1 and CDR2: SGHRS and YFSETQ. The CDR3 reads CASSLVVSETQYF. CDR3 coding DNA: TGCGCCAGCAGCTTGGTAGTCTCCGAGACCCAGTACTTC.

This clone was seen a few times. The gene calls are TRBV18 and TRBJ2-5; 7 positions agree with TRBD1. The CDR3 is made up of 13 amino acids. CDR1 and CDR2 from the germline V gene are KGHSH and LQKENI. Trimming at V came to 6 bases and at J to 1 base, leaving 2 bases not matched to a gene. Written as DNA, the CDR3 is TGTGCCAGCTCGGGACAGCCCCAAGAGACCCAGTACTTC. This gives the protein CASSGQPQETQYF. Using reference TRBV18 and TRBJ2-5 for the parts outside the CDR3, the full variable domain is NAGVMQNPRHLVRRRGQEARLRCSPMKGHSHVYWYRQLPEEGLKFMVYLQKENIIDESGMPKERFSAEFPKEGPSILRIQQVVRGDSAAYFCASSGQPQETQYFGPGTRLLVL.

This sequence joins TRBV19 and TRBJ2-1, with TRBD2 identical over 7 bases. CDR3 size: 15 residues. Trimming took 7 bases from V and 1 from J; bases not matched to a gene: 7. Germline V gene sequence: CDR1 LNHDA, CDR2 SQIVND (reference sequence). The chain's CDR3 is CASTLAASSYNEQFF. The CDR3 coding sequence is TGTGCCAGTACCCTAGCGGCGTCTTCCTACAATGAGCAGTTCTTC. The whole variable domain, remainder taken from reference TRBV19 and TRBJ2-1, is DGGITQSPKYLFRKEGQNVTLSCEQNLNHDAMYWYRQDPGQGLRLIYYSQIVNDFQKGDIAEGYSVSREKKESFPLTVTSAQKNPTAFYLCASTLAASSYNEQFFGPGTRLTVL.

CDR3 sequence reads: CASSTTGGQPQHF. The CDR3 DNA reads as TGTGCCAGTAGTACGACAGGGGGCCAGCCCCAGCATTTT. The rearrangement joins TRBV19 to TRBJ1-5; 10 positions match TRBD1. J was trimmed by 7 bases and V by 4 bases; bases with no gene match: 1. Germline V gives CDR1 LNHDA, CDR2 SQIVND (reference sequence). The CDR3 is 13 residues long.

The CDR3 here is CASSESRGLSEAFF. In DNA form, the CDR3 reads TGTGCCAGCAGTGAATCGAGGGGGCTATCTGAAGCTTTCTTT. V usage is TRBV2 and J usage is TRBJ1-1, with 7 positions matching TRBD1. CDR1 is SNHLY and CDR2 is FYNNEI in the germline V gene. This CDR3 region has 14 residues. V shed 2 bases, J shed 6 bases, and the junction held 6 bases outside the gene matches.

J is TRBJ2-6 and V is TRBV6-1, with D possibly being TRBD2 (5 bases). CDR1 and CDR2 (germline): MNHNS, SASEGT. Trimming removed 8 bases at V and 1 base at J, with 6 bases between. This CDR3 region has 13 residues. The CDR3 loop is CASRRSGANVLTF. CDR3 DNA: TGTGCCAGCCGGAGGTCTGGGGCCAACGTCCTGACTTTC.

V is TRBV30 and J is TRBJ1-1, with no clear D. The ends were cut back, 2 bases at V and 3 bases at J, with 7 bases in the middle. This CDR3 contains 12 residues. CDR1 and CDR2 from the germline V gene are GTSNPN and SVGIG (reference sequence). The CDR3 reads CAWSPSDTEAFF. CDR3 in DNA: TGTGCCTGGAGTCCCAGCGACACTGAAGCTTTCTTT.

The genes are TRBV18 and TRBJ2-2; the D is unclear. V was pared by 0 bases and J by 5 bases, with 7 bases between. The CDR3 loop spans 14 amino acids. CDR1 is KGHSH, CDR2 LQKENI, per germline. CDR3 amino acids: CASSPPISTGELFF. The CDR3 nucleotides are TGTGCCAGCTCACCACCGATCAGTACCGGGGAGCTGTTTTTT.

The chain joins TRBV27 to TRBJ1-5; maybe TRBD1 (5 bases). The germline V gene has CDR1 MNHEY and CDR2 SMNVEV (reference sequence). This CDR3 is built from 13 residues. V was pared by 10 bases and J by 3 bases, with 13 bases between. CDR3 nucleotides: TGTGCCATCACGCGGGGACCCAATCAGCCCCAGCATTTT. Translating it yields CAITRGPNQPQHF.

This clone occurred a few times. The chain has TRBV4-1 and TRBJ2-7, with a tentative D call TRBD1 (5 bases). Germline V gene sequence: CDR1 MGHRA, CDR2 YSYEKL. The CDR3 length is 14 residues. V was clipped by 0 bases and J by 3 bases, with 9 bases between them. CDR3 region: CASSQEAGNYEQYF. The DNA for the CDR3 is TGCGCCAGCAGCCAAGAAGCAGGGAACTACGAGCAGTACTTC.